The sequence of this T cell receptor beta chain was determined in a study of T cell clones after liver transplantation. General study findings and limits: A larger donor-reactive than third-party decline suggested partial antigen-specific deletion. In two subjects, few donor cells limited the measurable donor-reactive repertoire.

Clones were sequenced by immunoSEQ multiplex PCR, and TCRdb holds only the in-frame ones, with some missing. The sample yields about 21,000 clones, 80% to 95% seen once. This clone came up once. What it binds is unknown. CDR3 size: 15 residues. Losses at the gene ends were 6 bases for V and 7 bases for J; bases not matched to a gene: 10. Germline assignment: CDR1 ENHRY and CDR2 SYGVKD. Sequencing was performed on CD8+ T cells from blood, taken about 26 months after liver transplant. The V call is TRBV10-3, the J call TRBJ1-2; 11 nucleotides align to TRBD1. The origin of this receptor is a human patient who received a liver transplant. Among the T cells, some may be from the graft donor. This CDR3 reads CAIRDWDRGIGGYTF. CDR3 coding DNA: TGTGCCATCAGGGACTGGGACAGGGGGATAGGTGGCTACACCTTC.